This is a list of T cell receptor beta chains from one sample in a study of radiotherapy plus CTLA-4 blockade in lung cancer. TCRdb keeps only in-frame clones here, not all; method: immunoSEQ multiplex PCR. Here the sample spans tens of thousands of clones, about 73% being singletons. Sample: peripheral blood, taken from a patient treated with radiotherapy plus ipilimumab. Receptor source: a human donor with non-small cell lung cancer who had stable disease on radiotherapy plus ipilimumab. The CDR3 runs from the conserved cysteine through the conserved F or W. A D gene is named only where the DNA matches it firmly. Expanded clones are given a class, and other clones once, few, many or no size at all.

CDR3aa	CDR3nt	d_gene	v_gene	j_gene	abundance
CASSLSGAVYNEQFF	TGTGCCAGCAGCTTAAGCGGGGCCGTTTACAATGAGCAGTTCTTC	TRBD2	TRBV7-8	TRBJ2-1	-
CASSQGRRNTIYF	TGTGCCAGTAGTCAGGGGAGAAGAAACACCATATATTTT	-	TRBV19	TRBJ1-3	-
CASSSQREFPDTQYF	TGTGCCAGCAGTTCTCAGCGGGAGTTCCCAGATACGCAGTATTTT	TRBD2	TRBV28	TRBJ2-3	-
CASSPRGHSGNTIYF	TGTGCCAGCAGCCCCAGGGGCCACTCTGGAAACACCATATATTTT	-	TRBV5-6	TRBJ1-3	-
CASSIRDRGLDGYTF	TGCGCCAGCAGCATCCGGGACAGGGGTCTGGATGGCTACACCTTC	TRBD1	TRBV4-1	TRBJ1-2	-
CASSLEGHADTQYF	TGCGCCAGCAGCTTGGAAGGGCATGCAGATACGCAGTATTTT	-	TRBV5-1	TRBJ2-3	-
CASSLRSRPPAGELFF	TGTGCCAGCAGCTTAAGGTCTAGGCCCCCCGCCGGGGAGCTGTTTTTT	-	TRBV7-2	TRBJ2-2	-
CASSIGRPEWGNTEAFF	TGTGCCAGTAGTATAGGTCGGCCCGAATGGGGGAACACTGAAGCTTTCTTT	-	TRBV19	TRBJ1-1	few
CASSEWVGGETQYF	TGTGCCAGCAGTGAATGGGTAGGGGGAGAGACCCAGTACTTC	-	TRBV25-1	TRBJ2-5	-
CASSRTATQGHYGYTF	TGTGCCAGCAGCCGCACCGCAACGCAGGGTCACTATGGCTACACCTTC	-	TRBV7-8	TRBJ1-2	once
CASSRRLAGITYEQYF	TGTGCCAGCAGCCGCAGACTAGCGGGGATTACCTACGAGCAGTACTTC	TRBD2	TRBV14	TRBJ2-7	once
CASSPHRGLGTDTQYF	TGTGCCAGCAGCCCACACAGGGGACTAGGCACAGATACGCAGTATTTT	-	TRBV4-2	TRBJ2-3	-
CAISESGTGDEKLFF	TGTGCCATCAGTGAGTCCGGGACAGGCGATGAAAAACTGTTTTTT	TRBD1	TRBV10-3	TRBJ1-4	few
CASRGGGETQYF	TGTGCCAGCAGAGGAGGGGGAGAGACCCAGTACTTC	-	TRBV7-3	TRBJ2-5	once
CASSFQQGSQETQYF	TGTGCCAGCAGCTTTCAACAGGGCAGCCAAGAGACCCAGTACTTC	-	TRBV13	TRBJ2-5	-
CASSVVAGGYEQYF	TGTGCCAGCAGCGTAGTGGCAGGTGGCTACGAGCAGTACTTC	-	TRBV9	TRBJ2-7	-
CASSLGQNTGELFF	TGTGCCAGCTCACTGGGACAGAACACCGGGGAGCTGTTTTTT	-	TRBV18	TRBJ2-2	-
CASRNRGTQYF	TGTGCCAGCAGGAATCGGGGGACCCAGTACTTC	-	TRBV7-8	TRBJ2-5	-
CASRERLGSTGELFF	TGCGCCAGCAGGGAAAGATTAGGGAGTACCGGGGAGCTGTTTTTT	-	TRBV5-1	TRBJ2-2	-
CASSSTGLQETQYF	TGTGCCAGCAGCTCCACAGGGTTACAAGAGACCCAGTACTTC	-	TRBV13	TRBJ2-5	-
CASSPSGRDNYGYTF	TGTGCCAGTAGTCCCTCCGGCAGAGATAACTATGGCTACACCTTC	-	TRBV19	TRBJ1-2	-
CASSRSRQGFETQYF	TGTGCCAGCAGCCGATCGAGGCAGGGGTTTGAGACCCAGTACTTC	-	TRBV7-9	TRBJ2-5	-
CASRRATDTQYF	TGTGCCAGCAGGCGAGCCACAGATACGCAGTATTTT	-	TRBV11-2	TRBJ2-3	-
CASREDRYQETQYF	TGTGCCAGCAGGGAAGACCGATACCAAGAGACCCAGTACTTC	-	TRBV2	TRBJ2-5	-
CSVWERAKNIQYF	TGCAGCGTGTGGGAGAGGGCCAAAAACATTCAGTACTTC	-	TRBV29-1	TRBJ2-4	few
CASSQERVETQYF	TGTGCCAGCAGCCAAGAAAGAGTCGAGACCCAGTACTTC	-	TRBV4-2	TRBJ2-5	-
CASSQRQGAVVRGDEQYF	TGCGCCAGCAGCCAGCGACAGGGGGCAGTTGTTCGCGGGGACGAGCAGTACTTC	TRBD1	TRBV4-1	TRBJ2-7	-
CASSRQDNQPQHF	TGTGCCAGCTCACGACAGGACAATCAGCCCCAGCATTTT	-	TRBV18	TRBJ1-5	-
CASSFEAGGGQGTQYF	TGTGCCAGCAGCTTCGAAGCGGGAGGGGGACAGGGTACGCAGTATTTT	-	TRBV7-9	TRBJ2-3	-
CASSSWTGINTEAFF	TGTGCCAGCAGCTCGTGGACAGGTATTAACACTGAAGCTTTCTTT	TRBD1	TRBV7-8	TRBJ1-1	-
CASKSKPYEQYF	TGTGCCAGCAAGAGTAAACCCTACGAGCAGTACTTC	-	TRBV2	TRBJ2-7	-
CASSYSGTQETQYF	TGTGCCAGCAGTTACTCCGGGACACAAGAGACCCAGTACTTC	-	TRBV6-5	TRBJ2-5	-
CASSLWVTNTEAFF	TGCGCCAGCAGCTTGTGGGTGACGAACACTGAAGCTTTCTTT	-	TRBV5-1	TRBJ1-1	-
CASSSDYSGSGELFF	TGTGCCAGCAGCTCAGACTATAGCGGGAGTGGGGAGCTGTTTTTT	TRBD2	TRBV5-4	TRBJ2-2	-
CASSFSAEKQYF	TGTGCCAGCAGTTTCTCAGCAGAGAAGCAGTACTTC	-	TRBV6-6	TRBJ2-7	-
CASSSTGRFTDTQYF	TGTGCCAGCAGCTCGACTGGAAGATTCACAGATACGCAGTATTTT	-	TRBV5-6	TRBJ2-3	-
CASSASGSSYEQYF	TGTGCCAGCTCTGCTAGCGGGAGCTCCTACGAGCAGTACTTC	TRBD2	TRBV2	TRBJ2-7	-
CASSIQGRQETQYF	TGTGCCAGCAGTATCCAGGGGAGACAAGAGACCCAGTACTTC	-	TRBV7-9	TRBJ2-5	-
CASSWGRGGSYNEQFF	TGCGCCAGCAGCTGGGGGAGGGGCGGGAGTTACAATGAGCAGTTCTTC	TRBD2	TRBV5-1	TRBJ2-1	few
CASSSQWLRGSGELFF	TGTGCCAGCAGCTCCCAATGGTTACGGGGGTCCGGGGAGCTGTTTTTT	-	TRBV7-2	TRBJ2-2	-
CASSFRGGNYGYTF	TGTGCCAGCAGTTTCAGGGGAGGTAACTATGGCTACACCTTC	-	TRBV28	TRBJ1-2	-
CASRDRGRDNYGYTF	TGTGCCAGCAGAGACAGGGGGCGGGATAACTATGGCTACACCTTC	TRBD1	TRBV28	TRBJ1-2	-
CASSIVTGLNQPQHF	TGTGCCAGTAGTATAGTGACAGGCCTCAATCAGCCCCAGCATTTT	-	TRBV19	TRBJ1-5	-
CASSSSQNPNTEAFF	TGTGCCAGCAGCTCGAGCCAGAACCCGAACACTGAAGCTTTCTTT	-	TRBV5-4	TRBJ1-1	-
CASSLADNYGYTF	TGCGCCAGCAGCTTGGCGGATAACTATGGCTACACCTTC	-	TRBV5-1	TRBJ1-2	-
CASSERQLSNQPQHF	TGTGCCAGCAGTGAACGACAGCTTAGCAATCAGCCCCAGCATTTT	-	TRBV2	TRBJ1-5	once
CASSSLVSAHKSRANVVTF	TGTGCCAGCAGCAGCCTGGTTTCAGCTCACAAAAGTCGGGCCAACGTCGTGACTTTC	-	TRBV7-4	TRBJ2-6	-
CASSFWSGRANYGYTF	TGTGCCAGCAGTTTCTGGAGTGGGAGAGCTAACTATGGCTACACCTTC	-	TRBV28	TRBJ1-2	-